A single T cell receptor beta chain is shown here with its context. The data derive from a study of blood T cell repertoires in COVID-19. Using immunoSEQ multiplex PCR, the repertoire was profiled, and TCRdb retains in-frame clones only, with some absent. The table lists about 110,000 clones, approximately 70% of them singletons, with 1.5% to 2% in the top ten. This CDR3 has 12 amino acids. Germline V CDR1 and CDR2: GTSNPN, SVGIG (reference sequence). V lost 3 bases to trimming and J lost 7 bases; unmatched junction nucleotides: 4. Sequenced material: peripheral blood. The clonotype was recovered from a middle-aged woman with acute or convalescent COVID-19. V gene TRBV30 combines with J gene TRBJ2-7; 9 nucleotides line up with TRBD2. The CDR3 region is CAWRGLAIEQYF. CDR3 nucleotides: TGTGCCTGGAGGGGACTAGCAATTGAGCAGTACTTC.